Only a few counts were recorded for the clone carrying this TCR beta chain. Trimming took off 5 bases at V and 16 bases at J, with 18 bases between the two ends. CDR3 size: 13 residues. The germline V gene has CDR1 SEHNR and CDR2 FQNEAQ (reference sequence). This specimen comes from a study of T cells in Graves' hyperthyroidism and ophthalmopathy. Researchers amplified the TCR beta CDR3 regions from RNA transcripts. Initially, a first-round RT-PCR of the TCR CDR3 employed the HTBI primer set. One entry per CDR3 protein, called by TCRdb with MiXCR from the multiplex PCR reads. This table holds roughly 510,000 distinct CDR3 sequences, 40% to 50% found once.

Material: peripheral blood or thyroid tissue (not recorded which). This chain links TRBV7-9 with TRBJ1-6; D not certain. The TCR sequence derives from an adult woman with Graves' disease, either hyperthyroidism or ophthalmopathy (not recorded which). The CDR3 loop is CASSQTGRIRLHF. CDR3 bases: TGTGCCAGCAGCCAGACCGGGAGGATCCGTCTCCACTTT.